Shown below are 28 T cell receptor beta chains from a single sample sequenced in a study of T cell responses to AZD1222 COVID-19 vaccine. Clones were sequenced by immunoSEQ multiplex PCR, and TCRdb holds only the in-frame ones, with some missing. The repertoire holds fewer than 130,000 clones, with around 96% as singletons. Sequenced material: peripheral blood, taken on day 0 of AZD1222 vaccination. The receptors derive from an adult in good health.

This rearrangement joins TRBV7-2 to TRBJ2-7, with D perhaps given as TRBD1 or TRBD2 (5 bases each). CDR3 length: 14 amino acids. V was pared by 5 bases and J by 3 bases, with 14 bases between. Germline V gene lookup returns CDR1 SGHTA and CDR2 FQGNSA. Here the CDR3 reads CASSPLGGFYEQYF. CDR3 nucleotides: TGTGCCAGCAGCCCCCTTGGGGGATTCTACGAGCAGTACTTC.

This clone has just one count. The V call is TRBV6-5, the J call TRBJ1-5; D may be TRBD1 (6 bases). Germline CDR1 is MNHEY and CDR2 is SVGAGI. Between the trimmed V and J ends, which lost 6 bases and 0 bases, there was a span of 12 bases. This CDR3 comprises 15 residues. Written as DNA, the CDR3 is TGTGCCAGCAGATTAGGACAGTATAGCAATCAGCCCCAGCATTTT. Translating it yields CASRLGQYSNQPQHF.

This clone has just one count. This sequence joins TRBV9 and TRBJ1-3; D ambiguous. The CDR3 runs to 17 residues. V was clipped by 7 bases and J by 0 bases, with 20 bases between them. Per the germline V gene, CDR1 is SGDLS and CDR2 is YYNGEE. CDR3 sequence reads: CASGRPAAGYSGNTIYF. Written as DNA, the CDR3 is TGTGCCAGCGGTAGACCGGCAGCCGGATACTCTGGAAACACCATATATTTT.

The V call is TRBV5-1, the J call TRBJ1-2; D remains ambiguous. This CDR3 is built from 15 residues. Between the trimmed V and J ends, which lost 0 bases and 3 bases, there was a span of 12 bases. The germline V gene encodes CDR1 SGHRS and CDR2 YFSETQ. The CDR3 DNA reads as TGCGCCAGCAGCTTGGTACAGATGCCCGACTATGGCTACACCTTC. The encoded protein is CASSLVQMPDYGYTF.

This chain joins TRBV5-1 and TRBJ2-1; D gene unclear. The CDR3 contains 16 residues. In germline, CDR1 is SGHRS, CDR2 YFSETQ. Deletions cut 2 bases from V and 0 bases from J, with 12 bases between. This CDR3 is CASSFTSTSSYNEQFF. The CDR3 DNA reads TGCGCCAGCAGCTTCACCAGCACGAGCTCCTACAATGAGCAGTTCTTC.

In DNA, the CDR3 is TGTGCCAGCAGTTCCCCCACAGGGGACTATGGCTACACCTTC. Translating it yields CASSSPTGDYGYTF. The chain couples TRBV28 to TRBJ1-2; TRBD1 agrees at 7 bases. J gave up 3 bases and V 4 bases, and 5 bases lay outside the gene matches. Germline V gene data show CDR1 as MDHEN and CDR2 as SYDVKM. The CDR3 is 14 amino acids.

The chain is built from TRBV2 and TRBJ1-2; D is ambiguous. V lost 6 bases to trimming and J lost 1 base, with 12 bases between them. This CDR3 is built from 14 residues. Germline V CDR1 and CDR2: SNHLY, FYNNEI. The CDR3 region has the DNA TGTGCCAGCAGGATACCGACGGTTAACTATGGCTACACCTTC. As protein: CASRIPTVNYGYTF.

The genes are TRBV13 and TRBJ1-3, with D unresolved. CDR1 and CDR2 from the germline V gene are PRHDT and FYEKMQ (reference sequence). V lost 1 base and J 9 bases, leaving 10 bases between the germline ends. The CDR3 consists of 13 residues. The DNA of the CDR3 is TGTGCCAGCAGCTTAGTCCTTCAAGGCACCATATATTTT. Its translation: CASSLVLQGTIYF.

This rearrangement joins TRBV2 to TRBJ2-7, with a possible D match to TRBD2 (5 bases). Germline CDR1 SNHLY, CDR2 FYNNEI. V lost 8 bases, J lost 3 bases, and 14 bases lay in between. The CDR3 loop spans 13 amino acids. The CDR3 DNA sequence: TGTGCCAGCCGCCGGGATAACAGCTACGAGCAGTACTTC. As protein: CASRRDNSYEQYF.

CDR3 nucleotides: TGTGCCAGCAGCCCGGGACAGGGTTTGAGCACTGAAGCTTTCTTT. Residues: CASSPGQGLSTEAFF. The rearrangement links TRBV2 to TRBJ1-1; 9 bases align to TRBD1. With V trimmed by 6 bases and J by 4 bases, 9 bases remained unmatched. The CDR3 runs to 15 residues. The germline gives CDR1 SNHLY, CDR2 FYNNEI.

V and J are TRBV6-4 and TRBJ2-3; 7 bases align to TRBD2. Unmatched junction bases numbered 0, after V lost 2 bases and J lost 1 base. Per germline, CDR1 MRHNA and CDR2 SNTAGT. The CDR3 is 14 residues long. CDR3 in DNA: TGTGCCAGCAGTGACGCGGGGGGCACAGATACGCAGTATTTT. Amino acids: CASSDAGGTDTQYF.

The chain joins TRBV12-3 or TRBV12-4 to TRBJ1-1; no reliable D call. V gave up 5 bases and J gave up 1 base, with 8 bases separating them. The CDR3 loop spans 13 amino acids. The CDR3 sequence is CASSRLKNTEAFF. CDR3 sequence (DNA): TGTGCCAGCAGTCGACTCAAGAACACTGAAGCTTTCTTT.

CDR3 coding DNA: TGTGCCAGCAGCTTGATCTTCCTTAGAATGACTGGGGCCAACGTCCTGACTTTC. Amino acids: CASSLIFLRMTGANVLTF. The chain joins TRBV5-6 to TRBJ2-6; no firm D call. The V end was cut by 1 base, the J end by 2 bases, with 16 bases between. Germline CDR1 is SGHDT and CDR2 is YYEEEE. CDR3 length equals 18 residues.

The rearrangement uses TRBV5-6 and TRBJ1-6; the D gene is possibly TRBD1 (6 bases). Germline V gene lookup returns CDR1 SGHDT and CDR2 YYEEEE. The CDR3 runs 17 residues. With 1 base removed from V and 10 bases from J, the gap between germline ends came to 21 bases. CDR3 coding DNA: TGTGCCAGCAGCTTGCGGGCAGGGGCAAGAATAAGGTCACCCCTCCACTTT. This translates into CASSLRAGARIRSPLHF.

The rearrangement links TRBV4-3 to TRBJ1-3; no definite D call. The V end was cut by 0 bases, the J end by 0 bases, with 6 bases between. Germline assignment: CDR1 LGHNA and CDR2 YSLEER. The CDR3 sequence is 15 residues long. Written as DNA, the CDR3 is TGCGCCAGCAGCCAAGATTGGAACTCTGGAAACACCATATATTTT. Translation: CASSQDWNSGNTIYF.

CDR3 in DNA: TGTGCCAGCAGACCTCTAGCGGGAGGGCCAGATACGCAGTATTTT. It specifies CASRPLAGGPDTQYF. The J gene is TRBJ2-3, the V gene TRBV2; 12 positions match TRBD2. Germline values: CDR1 SNHLY, CDR2 FYNNEI. The CDR3 sequence is 15 residues long. V was clipped by 6 bases and J by 4 bases; unmatched bases: 5.

The V and J genes are TRBV6-1 and TRBJ1-2; D unresolved. Trimming stripped 1 base from V and 4 bases from J, with 13 bases between. The germline V gene encodes CDR1 MNHNS and CDR2 SASEGT. This CDR3 spans 15 amino acids. This CDR3 reads CASSEGTDGFYGYTF. CDR3 bases: TGTGCCAGCAGTGAAGGGACGGACGGGTTCTATGGCTACACCTTC.

This chain joins TRBV2 and TRBJ1-2, with a tentative D call TRBD1 (6 bases). The CDR3 extends over 14 amino acids. CDR1 and CDR2 from the germline V gene are SNHLY and FYNNEI. V lost 6 bases to trimming and J lost 0 bases, with 11 bases between them. CDR3 sequence (DNA): TGTGCCAGCAGGAGGACAGAGACTAACTATGGCTACACCTTC. This sequence encodes CASRRTETNYGYTF.

The chain carries TRBV6-5 and TRBJ1-4, with D tentatively TRBD1 (6 bases). There are 14 residues in the CDR3. V was pared by 6 bases and J by 4 bases, with 12 bases between. From germline, CDR1 is MNHEY and CDR2 SVGAGI. The CDR3 loop is CASRQTGGNEKLFF. The CDR3 nucleotides are TGTGCCAGCAGGCAGACAGGCGGTAATGAAAAACTGTTTTTT.

The chain is built from TRBV5-1 and TRBJ1-6; 7 nucleotides align to TRBD1. V shed 2 bases and J 3 bases; nucleotides not matched to a gene: 2. Germline lookup yields CDR1 SGHRS and CDR2 YFSETQ. The CDR3 is made up of 15 amino acids. This CDR3 reads CASSLWDSYNSPLHF. For the CDR3, the DNA is TGCGCCAGCAGCTTATGGGACAGCTATAATTCACCCCTCCACTTT.

This chain links TRBV15 with TRBJ2-3; no reliable D call. Trimming took 1 base from V and 5 from J, leaving 13 bases between them. The germline V gene has CDR1 LNHNV and CDR2 YYDKDF (reference sequence). This CDR3 comprises 15 residues. The CDR3 loop is CATSRARPSGDTQYF. CDR3 DNA sequence: TGTGCCACCAGCAGAGCCAGACCCTCAGGAGATACGCAGTATTTT.

This clone was found once. The rearrangement joins TRBV12-5 to TRBJ1-4; possible D gene TRBD1, 5 bases. The germline V gene has CDR1 LGHNT and CDR2 FRNRAP. V was trimmed by 8 bases and J by 5 bases, leaving 12 bases between them. This CDR3 contains 13 residues. The CDR3 spells CASRTGLNEKLFF. The CDR3 bases are TGTGCTAGTAGAACAGGACTCAATGAAAAACTGTTTTTT.

This rearrangement joins TRBV19 to TRBJ2-7; 15 nucleotides agree with TRBD2. The CDR3 has 16 amino acids. The J segment lost 3 bases and the V segment lost 3 bases, leaving 3 bases of the junction unmatched. Germline loops: CDR1 LNHDA, CDR2 SQIVND (reference sequence). CDR3 protein: CASSMGLAGGIYEQYF. For the CDR3, the DNA is TGTGCCAGTAGTATGGGACTAGCGGGGGGCATCTACGAGCAGTACTTC. Combining the CDR3 with reference TRBV19 and TRBJ2-7 gives the whole variable domain DGGITQSPKYLFRKEGQNVTLSCEQNLNHDAMYWYRQDPGQGLRLIYYSQIVNDFQKGDIAEGYSVSREKKESFPLTVTSAQKNPTAFYLCASSMGLAGGIYEQYFGPGTRLTVT.

This clone was observed a single time. The chain combines TRBV19 with TRBJ2-2; 7 bases are a match to TRBD1. The CDR3 covers 13 residues. Looked up from germline, CDR1 is LNHDA and CDR2 is SQIVND (reference sequence). The junction had 5 bases not matched to a gene; V was cut back by 6 bases and J by 7 bases. This CDR3 is CASSEGAVGELFF. In nucleotides, the CDR3 is TGTGCCAGTAGCGAGGGGGCAGTCGGGGAGCTGTTTTTT.

This clone turned up a few times. This chain links TRBV2 with TRBJ2-1; the match to TRBD1 covers 7 bases. The V gene end was trimmed by 6 bases and the J gene end by 6 bases; junction bases not matched to a gene: 8. The CDR3 covers 14 residues. Germline CDR1 and CDR2: SNHLY and FYNNEI. CDR3 DNA sequence: TGTGCCAGCAGACAGGGGAGTGTTGTCAATGAGCAGTTCTTC. Protein sequence: CASRQGSVVNEQFF.

The chain joins TRBV11-3 to TRBJ2-1; D could derive from TRBD1 or TRBD2 (5 bases each). The CDR3 totals 15 residues. Trimming took off 2 bases at V and 7 bases at J, with 15 bases between the two ends. Germline V lookup: CDR1 SGHNT, CDR2 YENEEA. The CDR3 sequence: CASSLWDGVDNEQFF. The CDR3 coding sequence is TGTGCCAGCAGCTTATGGGACGGGGTCGATAATGAGCAGTTCTTC.

In this sample, this clone turned up a few times. This rearrangement joins TRBV6-5 to TRBJ1-1; D ambiguous. The germline CDR1 and CDR2 sequences are MNHEY and SVGAGI. V dropped 0 bases and J dropped 0 bases, with 8 bases sitting between them. The CDR3 contains 15 residues. The CDR3 DNA is TGTGCCAGCAGTTACTCGAGGACGGTGAACACTGAAGCTTTCTTT. Residues: CASSYSRTVNTEAFF.

For the CDR3, the DNA is TGTGCCAGCAGCTTCCTGGGACTTACCAATCAGCCCCAGCATTTT. It codes for CASSFLGLTNQPQHF. The genes are TRBV5-5 and TRBJ1-5; weak D call: TRBD1 (5 bases). The germline gives CDR1 SGHKS, CDR2 YYEKEE (reference sequence). This CDR3 has 15 residues. V lost 2 bases to trimming and J lost 3 bases, with 12 bases between them.